The text below deals with one T cell receptor (beta chain). Its antigen remains undetermined. Per-base qualities were not stored, and no clone one base away is much larger. This specimen belongs to a study of siplizumab effects on memory and regulatory T cells (dated by TCRdb to between 2018 and 2020). Describing the broader study: The study looked at the effect of siplizumab, an anti-CD2 antibody, on alloreactive T-cell subsets in allogeneic mixed lymphocyte reactions made from human PBMCs.

Broad study findings and their caveats: Because sequences at frequencies below about 10^-5 were poorly captured, only a minor fraction of alloreactive clones could be mapped back to unstimulated subsets. Roughly 75-97% of proliferating CD4+ or CD8+ clones could not be assigned a naive or memory phenotype. Unstimulated naive T cells appeared to be more diverse than memory T cells, and naive cells seemed to make a substantial contribution to the alloresponse. Siplizumab significantly lowered the cumulative frequency of alloreactive sequences that could be traced to unstimulated CD4+ memory T cells. In reactions with siplizumab, an average of approximately 70% of mappable alloreactive CD4+ clones were Treg-derived, compared with roughly 30% in control reactions. Whether proliferating Tregs from siplizumab cultures actually had suppressive function was not functionally confirmed.

Sorted unstimulated T cells and proliferating T cells recovered from mixed lymphocyte reactions were subjected to TCRbeta CDR3 sequencing. Fresh whole blood from approximately ten HLA-typed healthy donors was used to isolate PBMCs. Receptor libraries were prepared by the immunoSEQ multiplex PCR assay. Roughly 100,000 TCR templates per sample were assayed by the deep sequencing platform. Genomic DNA extracted from sorted T cells was used for TCRbeta CDR3 sequencing. The study's own analysis went as follows. The R programming language was used for clonal analysis of TCRbeta CDR3 data. Alloreactive CD4+ and CD8+ clones were identified by comparing unstimulated samples to CFSE-low samples taken after the reaction. By matching sequences to the repertoires of sorted unstimulated Treg and non-Treg cells, each alloreactive CD4+ clone was assigned a regulatory or non-regulatory origin. This immuneACCESS table, as held by TCRdb, lists in-frame sequences with V and J called but not all clones. Of the missing ones, under half trace to an unresolved V gene in checked studies; the others have no known cause. D and trimming were read from the DNA, whereas the V and J calls and clone size are those reported in that table. The sample contains about 100,000 clones, around 92% of them found a single time. Together, the top ten hold 0.14% to 0.15% of the sample.

The CDR3 contains 14 residues, cysteine and phenylalanine counted. The retained sequence is limited to the CDR3, 42 bases, with the frame set at the first base. V is pared back by 7 bases and J by 4 bases, with 16 bases lying between the germline termini. For CDR1 and CDR2, the germline V gene lists SNHLY and FYNNEI. The sequence derives from a human donor in good health. The sample comprised CD4+ T cells sorted from blood. The rearranged chain carries TRBV2 and TRBJ1-2, with the D segment identity uncertain. The CDR3 protein sequence reads: CASIRAVAAYGYTF. The sequenced DNA is TGTGCCAGCATACGGGCAGTAGCGGCCTATGGCTACACCTTC.